This T cell receptor (beta chain) was obtained from a study of cytomegalovirus exposure and HLA in healthy donors. Overall study results and limits: Through in vitro validation, three CMV-associated chains were shown to be specific for CMV antigens. After further analysis at a later stage, 16,951 TCR beta sequences were associated with HLA alleles at 0.05 false discovery rate. Presence/absence analyses took donor sequencing depth as roughly uniform.

Concerning this clone itself: No antigen is known for it.

With 60 Vbeta and 13 Jbeta primers, the PCR was carried out. Profiled with immunoSEQ multiplex PCR; TCRdb holds only in-frame clones, not every one. The table includes some 62,000 clones, approximately 89% detected once. This CDR3 region has 14 residues. V usage is TRBV21-1 and J usage is TRBJ1-1. TRBV21-1 constitutes a pseudogene. The source is a man between 18 and 29 years old in good health and CMV-seronegative. Sequencing was done on a sample of PBMCs. This CDR3 reads CANNRQFEDTEAFF. CDR3 bases: TGTGCCAACAACCGCCAGTTTGAGGACACTGAAGCTTTCTTT.